Here is one T cell receptor beta chain with its context. Antigen specificity is unknown. The data belong to a study of identifying expanded T cells in peripheral blood. Study observations and caveats: Roughly two-week clone count variance significantly increased as total template count grew. About 1.2 clones differed between technical replicates, versus roughly 16 and 20 over time.

Generated by immunoSEQ multiplex PCR, the TCRdb table keeps only in-frame clones and is missing some. Among some 90,000 clones listed, roughly 91% were seen once. Healthy donors had no documented immune events, such as infections, while sampled. CDR3 size: 14 residues. V lost 0 bases, J lost 2 bases, and 8 bases lay in between. Germline assignment: CDR1 LGHNA and CDR2 YSLEER. The source is a person aged 18 to 70 in good health. The genes are TRBV4-3 and TRBJ2-7, with D possibly being TRBD1 or TRBD2 (5 bases each). The sample consisted of blood. The chain's CDR3 is CASSQDRDAYEQYF. DNA for the CDR3: TGCGCCAGCAGCCAAGATCGGGACGCCTACGAGCAGTACTTC.